This paragraph reports one T cell receptor (beta chain). Its antigen is currently unknown. TCRdb re-analysed the multiplex PCR reads in MiXCR, keeping a single row per CDR3 protein. Counted here are 60,000 to 65,000 distinct CDR3 sequences, around three fifths occurring once; the ten biggest clones make up around 20%. The sample is drawn from a study of breast tumors, draining lymph nodes, adjacent tissues. Study-level findings and limits: Tumor repertoires ranked between lymph nodes and nontumor tissue in diversity, with V and J gene preferences. Data fit most tumor T cells coming from lymph node, expanding in tumor. That most tumor T cells come from lymph nodes remained unproven.

The germline V and J ends were trimmed by 3 bases and 6 bases, with 9 bases remaining between them. The CDR3 is 13 residues long. The germline gives CDR1 DFQATT, CDR2 SNEGSKA (reference sequence). The TCR comes from a female donor with breast cancer. Some clones in this sample may be carry-over from other donors' samples. This rearrangement joins TRBV20-1 to TRBJ1-6; D is perhaps TRBD1 (6 bases). Sequenced input: breast tumor tissue. The CDR3 loop reads CSASTGFNSPLHF. The CDR3, as DNA: TGCAGTGCTAGCACAGGGTTTAATTCACCCCTCCACTTT.